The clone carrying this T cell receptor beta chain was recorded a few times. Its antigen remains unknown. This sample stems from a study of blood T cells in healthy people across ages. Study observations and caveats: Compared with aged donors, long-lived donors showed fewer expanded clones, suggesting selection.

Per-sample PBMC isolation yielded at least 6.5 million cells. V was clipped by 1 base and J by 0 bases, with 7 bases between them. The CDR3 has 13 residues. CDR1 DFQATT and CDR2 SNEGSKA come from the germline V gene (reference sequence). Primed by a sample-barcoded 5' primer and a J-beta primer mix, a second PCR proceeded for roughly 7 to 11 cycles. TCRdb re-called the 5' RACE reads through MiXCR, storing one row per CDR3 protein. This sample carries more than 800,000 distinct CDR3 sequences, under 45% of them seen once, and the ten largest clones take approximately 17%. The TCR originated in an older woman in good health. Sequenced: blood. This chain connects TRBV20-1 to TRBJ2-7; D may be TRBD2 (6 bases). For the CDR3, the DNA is TGCAGTGCTAGAGGACTAGACTCCTACGAGCAGTACTTC. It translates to CSARGLDSYEQYF.